This T cell receptor beta chain was captured in a study of metastatic and nonmetastatic thyroid tumors. At the level of the study: Malignant thyroid and benign thyroid patients provided blood and tumor or nodule tissue whose repertoires were compared.

Each patient went into thyroid surgery without having received any treatment. By sample fraction, this clone is medium-sized (0.01 to 0.1%). TCRdb re-called clones from the PCR reads using MiXCR. Here the sample spans roughly 11,000 clones, 27% being singletons. This receptor was obtained from a male donor with papillary thyroid cancer or a benign thyroid nodule (not recorded which). Some clones in this sample may be carry-over from other donors' samples. The sequencing sample was made of adjacent normal tissue.

CDR3 region: CASSPGTVVEQYF. CDR3 bases: TGTGCCAGCAGCCCCGGGACAGTGGTCGAGCAGTACTTC. The V call is TRBV11-3, the J call TRBJ2-7; 7 bases are shared with TRBD1. V lost 5 bases, J lost 6 bases, and 7 bases stayed unmatched. Germline CDR1 and CDR2: SGHNT and YENEEA. The CDR3 has 13 residues.